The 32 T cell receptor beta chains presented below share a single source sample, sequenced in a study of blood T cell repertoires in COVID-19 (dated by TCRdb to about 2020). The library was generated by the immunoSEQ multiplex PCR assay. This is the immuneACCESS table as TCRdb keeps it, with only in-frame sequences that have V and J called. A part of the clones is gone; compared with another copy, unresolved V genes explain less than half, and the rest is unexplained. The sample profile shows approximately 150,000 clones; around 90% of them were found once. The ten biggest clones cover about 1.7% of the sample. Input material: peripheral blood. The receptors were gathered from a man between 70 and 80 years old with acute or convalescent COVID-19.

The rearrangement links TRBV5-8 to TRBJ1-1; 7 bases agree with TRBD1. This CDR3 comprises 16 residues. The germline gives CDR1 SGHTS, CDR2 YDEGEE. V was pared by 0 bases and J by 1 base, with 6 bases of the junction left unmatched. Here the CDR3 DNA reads TGTGCCAGCAGCTTGGGTGACAGGGTGACGAACACTGAAGCTTTCTTT. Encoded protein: CASSLGDRVTNTEAFF.

CDR3 sequence (DNA): TGCGCCAGCAGCCTTCGACAGTCTACTAGCACAGATACGCAGTATTTT. As protein: CASSLRQSTSTDTQYF. This chain connects TRBV5-1 to TRBJ2-3; possible D gene TRBD1, 5 bases. The CDR3 contains 16 residues. V lost 4 bases to trimming and J lost 0 bases, with 15 bases between them. Germline-derived CDR1 and CDR2 are SGHRS and YFSETQ.

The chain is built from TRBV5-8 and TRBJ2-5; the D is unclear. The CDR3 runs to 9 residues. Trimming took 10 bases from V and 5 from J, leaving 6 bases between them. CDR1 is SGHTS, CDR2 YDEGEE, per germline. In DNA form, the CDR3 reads TGTGCCCCCGGGGAGACCCAGTACTTC. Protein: CAPGETQYF.

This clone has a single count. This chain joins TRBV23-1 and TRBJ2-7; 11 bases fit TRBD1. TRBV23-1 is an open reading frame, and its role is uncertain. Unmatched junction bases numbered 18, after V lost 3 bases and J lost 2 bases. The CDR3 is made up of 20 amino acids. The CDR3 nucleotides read TGCGCCAGCAGTCACCATGAACGGACAGGGGGCACAGCGGGAACCTACGAGCAGTACTTC. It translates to CASSHHERTGGTAGTYEQYF.

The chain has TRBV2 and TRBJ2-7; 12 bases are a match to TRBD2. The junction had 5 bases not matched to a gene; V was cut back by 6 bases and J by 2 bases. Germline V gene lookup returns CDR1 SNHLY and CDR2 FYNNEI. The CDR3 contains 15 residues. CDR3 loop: CASRRLAGGAYEQYF. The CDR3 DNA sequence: TGTGCCAGCAGACGCCTAGCGGGAGGGGCCTACGAGCAGTACTTC. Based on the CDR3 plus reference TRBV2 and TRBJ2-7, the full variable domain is EPEVTQTPSHQVTQMGQEVILRCVPISNHLYFYWYRQILGQKVEFLVSFYNNEISEKSEIFDDQFSVERPDGSNFTLKIRSTKLEDSAMYFCASRRLAGGAYEQYFGPGTRLTVT.

The CDR3 sequence: CASSMGTGFSTDTQYF. The CDR3 DNA sequence: TGTGCCAGCAGCATGGGGACAGGATTTAGCACAGATACGCAGTATTTT. This chain joins TRBV9 and TRBJ2-3; 8 bases align to TRBD1. The CDR3 has 16 amino acids. V gave up 4 bases and J gave up 0 bases; unmatched junction bases: 7. CDR1 and CDR2 (germline): SGDLS, YYNGEE.

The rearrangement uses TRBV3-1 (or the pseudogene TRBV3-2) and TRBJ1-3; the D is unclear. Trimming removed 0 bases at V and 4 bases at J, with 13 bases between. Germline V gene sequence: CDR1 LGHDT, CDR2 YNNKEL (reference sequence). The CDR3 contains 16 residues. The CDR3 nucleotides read TGTGCCAGCAGCCAAGAGTCGGGATTCTCCGGAAACACCATATATTTT. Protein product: CASSQESGFSGNTIYF.

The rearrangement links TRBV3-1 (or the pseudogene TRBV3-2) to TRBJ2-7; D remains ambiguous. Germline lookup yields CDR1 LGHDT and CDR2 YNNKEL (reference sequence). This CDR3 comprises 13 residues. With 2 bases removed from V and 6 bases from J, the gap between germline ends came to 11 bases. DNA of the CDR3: TGTGCCAGCAGCCAAAATCGCGCTCTCGAGCAGTACTTC. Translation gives CASSQNRALEQYF.

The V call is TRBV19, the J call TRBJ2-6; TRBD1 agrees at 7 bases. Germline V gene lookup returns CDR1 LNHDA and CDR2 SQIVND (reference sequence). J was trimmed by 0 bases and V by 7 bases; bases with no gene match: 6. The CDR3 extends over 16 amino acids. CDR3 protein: CASNKGAFSGANVLTF. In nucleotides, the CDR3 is TGTGCCAGTAATAAGGGGGCGTTCTCTGGGGCCAACGTCCTGACTTTC.

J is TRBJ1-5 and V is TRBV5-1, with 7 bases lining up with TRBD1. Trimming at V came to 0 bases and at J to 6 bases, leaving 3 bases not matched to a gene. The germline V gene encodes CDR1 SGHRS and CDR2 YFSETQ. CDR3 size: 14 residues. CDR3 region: CASSLGNRGQPQHF. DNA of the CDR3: TGCGCCAGCAGCTTGGGGAACAGGGGTCAGCCCCAGCATTTT. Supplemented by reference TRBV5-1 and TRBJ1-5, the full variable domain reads KAGVTQTPRYLIKTRGQQVTLSCSPISGHRSVSWYQQTPGQGLQFLFEYFSETQRNKGNFPGRFSGRQFSNSRSEMNVSTLELGDSALYLCASSLGNRGQPQHFGDGTRLSIL.

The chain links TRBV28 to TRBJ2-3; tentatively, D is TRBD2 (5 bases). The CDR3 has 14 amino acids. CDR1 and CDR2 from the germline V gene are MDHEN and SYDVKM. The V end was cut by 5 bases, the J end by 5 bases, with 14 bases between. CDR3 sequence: CASSQWRRGDTQYF. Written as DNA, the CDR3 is TGTGCCAGCAGTCAGTGGAGGCGTGGAGATACGCAGTATTTT.

CDR3 sequence reads: CASSLTPGQLSYEQYF. Written as DNA, the CDR3 is TGTGCCAGCAGCTTGACGCCGGGACAGTTATCCTACGAGCAGTACTTC. This chain joins TRBV7-8 and TRBJ2-7, with 7 bases lining up with TRBD1. The CDR3 runs 16 residues. Trimming took 3 bases from V and 1 from J; bases not matched to a gene: 9. Germline assignment: CDR1 SGHVS and CDR2 FQNEAQ.

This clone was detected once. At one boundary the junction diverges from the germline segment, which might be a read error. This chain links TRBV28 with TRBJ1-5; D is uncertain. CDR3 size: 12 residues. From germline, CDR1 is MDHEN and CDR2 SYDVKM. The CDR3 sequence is CASRYSDQPQHF. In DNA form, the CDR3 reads TGTGCCAGCAGGTATAGCGATCAGCCCCAGCATTTT.

The DNA of the CDR3 is TGTGCCAGCACCCTCGGGGGAGGACAGCCCCAGCATTTT. It specifies CASTLGGGQPQHF. The rearrangement links TRBV12-3 or TRBV12-4 to TRBJ1-5; D possibly corresponds to TRBD1 (5 bases). The CDR3 is 13 amino acids. V lost 7 bases to trimming and J lost 7 bases, with 14 bases between them.

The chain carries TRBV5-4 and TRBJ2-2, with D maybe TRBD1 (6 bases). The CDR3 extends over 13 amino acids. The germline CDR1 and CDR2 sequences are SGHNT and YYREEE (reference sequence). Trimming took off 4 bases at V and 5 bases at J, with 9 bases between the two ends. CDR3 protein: CASSPDSTGELFF. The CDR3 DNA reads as TGTGCCAGCAGCCCGGACAGTACCGGGGAGCTGTTTTTT.

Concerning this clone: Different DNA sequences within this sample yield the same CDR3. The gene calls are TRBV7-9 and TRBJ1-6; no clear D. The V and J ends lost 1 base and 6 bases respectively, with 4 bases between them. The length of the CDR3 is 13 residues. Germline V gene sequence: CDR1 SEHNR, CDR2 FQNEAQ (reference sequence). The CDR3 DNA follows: TGTGCCAGCAGCTTAGACAGTAATTCACCCCTCCACTTT. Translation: CASSLDSNSPLHF.

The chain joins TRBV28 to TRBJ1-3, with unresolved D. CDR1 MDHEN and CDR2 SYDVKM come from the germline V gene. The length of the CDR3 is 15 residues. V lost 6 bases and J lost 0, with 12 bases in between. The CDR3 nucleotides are TGTGCCAGCAGCTCTCCGAGTCCCTCTGGAAACACCATATATTTT. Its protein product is CASSSPSPSGNTIYF.

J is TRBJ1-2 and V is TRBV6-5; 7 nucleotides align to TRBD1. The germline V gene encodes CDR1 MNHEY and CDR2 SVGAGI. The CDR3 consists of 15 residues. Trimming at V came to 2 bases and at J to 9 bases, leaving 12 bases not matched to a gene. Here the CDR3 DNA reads TGTGCCAGCAGTTACCCGACAGGGTCCCCTGTCAGCTACACCTTC. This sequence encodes CASSYPTGSPVSYTF.

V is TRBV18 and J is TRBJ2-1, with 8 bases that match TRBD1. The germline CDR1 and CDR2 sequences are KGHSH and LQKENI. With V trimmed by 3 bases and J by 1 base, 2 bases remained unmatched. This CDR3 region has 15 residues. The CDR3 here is CASSPRQGSYNEQFF. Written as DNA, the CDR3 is TGTGCCAGCTCACCCCGACAGGGGTCCTACAATGAGCAGTTCTTC.

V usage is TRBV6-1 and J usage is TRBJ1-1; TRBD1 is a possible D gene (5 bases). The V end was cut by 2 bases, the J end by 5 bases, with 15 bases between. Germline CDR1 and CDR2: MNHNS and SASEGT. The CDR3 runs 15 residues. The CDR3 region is CASSETSWGRTEAFF. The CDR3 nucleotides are TGTGCCAGCAGTGAAACGTCATGGGGCCGGACTGAAGCTTTCTTT.

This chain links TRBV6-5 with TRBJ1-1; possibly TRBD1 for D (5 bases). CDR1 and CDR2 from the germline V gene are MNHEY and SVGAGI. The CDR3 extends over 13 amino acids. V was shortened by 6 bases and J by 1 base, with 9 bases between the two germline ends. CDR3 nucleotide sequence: TGTGCCAGCAGCTCTACAGGGAACACTGAAGCTTTCTTT. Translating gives CASSSTGNTEAFF.

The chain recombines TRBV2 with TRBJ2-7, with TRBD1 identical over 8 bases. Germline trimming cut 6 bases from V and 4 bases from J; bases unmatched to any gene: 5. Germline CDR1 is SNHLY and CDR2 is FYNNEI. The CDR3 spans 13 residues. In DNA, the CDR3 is TGTGCCAGCAGGCGGACAGGGACTTACGAGCAGTACTTC. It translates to CASRRTGTYEQYF.

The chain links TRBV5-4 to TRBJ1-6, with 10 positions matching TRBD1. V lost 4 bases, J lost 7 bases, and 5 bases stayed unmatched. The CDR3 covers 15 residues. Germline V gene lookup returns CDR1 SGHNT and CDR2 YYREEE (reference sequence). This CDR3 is CASSLRDRGNSPLHF. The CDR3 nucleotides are TGTGCCAGCAGCCTCCGGGACAGGGGAAATTCACCCCTCCACTTT.

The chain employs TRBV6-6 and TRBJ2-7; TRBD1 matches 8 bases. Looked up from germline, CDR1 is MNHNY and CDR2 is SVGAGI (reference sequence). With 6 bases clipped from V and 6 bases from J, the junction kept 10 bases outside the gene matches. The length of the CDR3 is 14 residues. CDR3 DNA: TGTGCCAGCAGCGATGGACAGGGCACCCGCGAGCAGTACTTC. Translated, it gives CASSDGQGTREQYF.

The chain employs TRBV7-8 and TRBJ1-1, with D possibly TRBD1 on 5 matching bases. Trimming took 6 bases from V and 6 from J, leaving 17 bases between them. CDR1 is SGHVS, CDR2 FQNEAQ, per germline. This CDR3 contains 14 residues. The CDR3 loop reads CASRRRQSGPEAFF. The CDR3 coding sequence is TGTGCCAGCAGAAGAAGACAGTCAGGCCCTGAAGCTTTCTTT.

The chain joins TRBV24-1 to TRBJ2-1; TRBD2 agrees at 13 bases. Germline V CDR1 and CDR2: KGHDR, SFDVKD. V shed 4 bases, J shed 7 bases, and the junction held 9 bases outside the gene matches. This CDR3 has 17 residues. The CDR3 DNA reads TGTGCCACCAGTGACCGTGGACTAGCGGGAGAAGGGAATGAGCAGTTCTTC. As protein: CATSDRGLAGEGNEQFF.

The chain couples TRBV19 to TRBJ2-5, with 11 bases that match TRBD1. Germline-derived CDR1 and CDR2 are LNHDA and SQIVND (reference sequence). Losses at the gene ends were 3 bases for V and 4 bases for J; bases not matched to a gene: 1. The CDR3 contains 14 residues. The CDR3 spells CASSMDRGRETQYF. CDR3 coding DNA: TGTGCCAGTAGTATGGACAGGGGGCGAGAGACCCAGTACTTC.

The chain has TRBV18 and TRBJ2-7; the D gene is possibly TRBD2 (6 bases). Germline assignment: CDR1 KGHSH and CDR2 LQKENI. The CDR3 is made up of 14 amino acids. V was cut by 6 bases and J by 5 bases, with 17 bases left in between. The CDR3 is CASSTRPGLDEQYF. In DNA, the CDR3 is TGTGCCAGCTCGACTCGACCGGGACTCGACGAGCAGTACTTC.

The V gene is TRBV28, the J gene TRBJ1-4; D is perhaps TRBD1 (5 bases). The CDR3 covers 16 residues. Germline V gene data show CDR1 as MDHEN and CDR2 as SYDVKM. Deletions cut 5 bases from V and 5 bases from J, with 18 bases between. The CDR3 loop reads CASSPNPQGGNEKLFF. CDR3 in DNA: TGTGCCAGCAGTCCCAACCCGCAGGGAGGGAATGAAAAACTGTTTTTT.

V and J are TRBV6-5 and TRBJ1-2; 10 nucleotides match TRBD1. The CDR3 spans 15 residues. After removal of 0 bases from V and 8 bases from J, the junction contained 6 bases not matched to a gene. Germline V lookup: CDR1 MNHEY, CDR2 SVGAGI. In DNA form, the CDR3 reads TGTGCCAGCAGTTACTCACCGGGACAGGGGTTGGGCTACACCTTC. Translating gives CASSYSPGQGLGYTF.

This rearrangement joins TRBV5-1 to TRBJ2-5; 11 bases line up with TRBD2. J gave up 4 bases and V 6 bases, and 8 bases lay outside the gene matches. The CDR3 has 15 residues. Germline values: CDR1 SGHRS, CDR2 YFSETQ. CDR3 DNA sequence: TGCGCCAGCAAATCCGGGCTAGCGGGGGGAGAGACCCAGTACTTC. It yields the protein CASKSGLAGGETQYF.

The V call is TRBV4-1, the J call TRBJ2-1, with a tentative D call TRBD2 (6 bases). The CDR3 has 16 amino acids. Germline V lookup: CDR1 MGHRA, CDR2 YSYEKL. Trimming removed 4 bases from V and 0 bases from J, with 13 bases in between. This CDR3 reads CASSPYRGNSYNEQFF. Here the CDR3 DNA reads TGCGCCAGCAGCCCGTACCGCGGGAACTCCTACAATGAGCAGTTCTTC.